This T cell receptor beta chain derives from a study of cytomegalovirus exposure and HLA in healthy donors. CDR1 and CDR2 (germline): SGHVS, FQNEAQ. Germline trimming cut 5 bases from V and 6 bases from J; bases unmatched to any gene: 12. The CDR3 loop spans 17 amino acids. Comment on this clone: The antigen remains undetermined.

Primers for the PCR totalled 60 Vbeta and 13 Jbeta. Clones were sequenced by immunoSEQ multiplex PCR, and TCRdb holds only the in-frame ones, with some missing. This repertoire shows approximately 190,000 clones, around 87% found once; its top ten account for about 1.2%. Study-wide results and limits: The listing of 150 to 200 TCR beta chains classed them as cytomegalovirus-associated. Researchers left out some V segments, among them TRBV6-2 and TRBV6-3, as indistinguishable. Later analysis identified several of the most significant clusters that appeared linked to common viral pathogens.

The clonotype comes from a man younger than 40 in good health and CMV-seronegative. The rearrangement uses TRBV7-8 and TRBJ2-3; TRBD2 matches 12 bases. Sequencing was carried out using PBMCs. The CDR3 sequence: CASSLGASGGGRDTQYF. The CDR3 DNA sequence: TGTGCCAGCAGCCTTGGGGCTAGCGGGGGGGGTCGCGATACGCAGTATTTT.